Listed here are 21 T cell receptor beta chains from one sample, sequenced in a study of blood T cell repertoires in COVID-19 (dated by TCRdb to the early 2020s). Library method: the immunoSEQ multiplex PCR assay. This is the immuneACCESS table as TCRdb keeps it, with only in-frame sequences that have V and J called. A part of the clones is gone; compared with another copy, unresolved V genes explain less than half, and the rest is unexplained. In this sample the table shows about 330,000 clones, 87% of which occur a single time. Around 8.9% of the sample is held by the ten biggest clonotypes. The sample was peripheral blood. The source of these receptors is a man younger than 40 with COVID-19, enrolled during active disease.

This chain links TRBV29-1 with TRBJ2-7; the D gene is possibly TRBD1 (5 bases). V lost 6 bases and J 6 bases, leaving 21 bases between the germline ends. From germline, CDR1 is SQVTM and CDR2 ANQGSEA. This CDR3 region has 14 residues. Here the CDR3 reads CSVGTGRVVVEQYF. DNA of the CDR3: TGCAGCGTGGGAACAGGAAGGGTCGTGGTCGAGCAGTACTTC.

V gene TRBV2 combines with J gene TRBJ2-3; D may be TRBD2 (6 bases). Trimming removed 4 bases at V and 6 bases at J, with 11 bases between. This CDR3 is built from 13 residues. Germline CDR1 is SNHLY and CDR2 is FYNNEI. CDR3 sequence: CASSGGRWDTQYF. CDR3 coding DNA: TGTGCCAGCAGTGGAGGGAGGTGGGATACGCAGTATTTT.

V and J are TRBV4-3 and TRBJ1-6; D remains ambiguous. CDR1 is LGHNA, CDR2 YSLEER, per germline. The ends were cut back, 0 bases at V and 5 bases at J, with 11 bases in the middle. There are 16 residues in the CDR3. The CDR3 protein is CASSQDGGPHNSPLHF. As DNA, the CDR3 is TGCGCCAGCAGCCAAGACGGAGGGCCACATAATTCACCCCTCCACTTT.

This chain links TRBV24-1 with TRBJ1-4; D is perhaps TRBD1 (5 bases). Germline V gives CDR1 KGHDR, CDR2 SFDVKD. V was shortened by 4 bases and J by 2 bases, with 16 bases between the two germline ends. The CDR3 totals 17 residues. CDR3 nucleotide sequence: TGTGCCACCAGTGACTCCCAAAGTCGGGGGACTAATGAAAAACTGTTTTTT. Amino acids: CATSDSQSRGTNEKLFF.

The chain recombines TRBV9 with TRBJ2-6; TRBD1 is a possible D gene (6 bases). Deletions cut 3 bases from V and 1 base from J, with 11 bases between. The CDR3 covers 16 residues. CDR1 and CDR2 from the germline V gene are SGDLS and YYNGEE. The CDR3 DNA reads as TGTGCCAGCAGCGCGACACAGGGTTCTGGGGCCAACGTCCTGACTTTC. Translating gives CASSATQGSGANVLTF. Filled out from reference TRBV9 and TRBJ2-6, the complete variable domain reads DSGVTQTPKHLITATGQRVTLRCSPRSGDLSVYWYQQSLDQGLQFLIQYYNGEERAKGNILERFSAQQFPDLHSELNLSSLELGDSALYFCASSATQGSGANVLTFGAGSRLTVL.

The rearrangement links TRBV7-8 to TRBJ1-5; TRBD1 matches at 7 bases. Trimming at V came to 5 bases and at J to 2 bases, leaving 18 bases not matched to a gene. The CDR3 runs 19 residues. Germline assignment: CDR1 SGHVS and CDR2 FQNEAQ. CDR3 sequence reads: CASSLRDRGRLEGNQPQHF. CDR3 sequence (DNA): TGTGCCAGCAGCCTCCGGGACAGAGGGAGGTTAGAGGGCAATCAGCCCCAGCATTTT.

The chain combines TRBV14 with TRBJ2-1, with D tentatively TRBD2 (5 bases). This CDR3 region has 14 residues. Germline assignment: CDR1 SGHDN and CDR2 FVKESK. With 6 bases removed from V and 4 bases from J, the gap between germline ends came to 13 bases. The CDR3: CASRRAGVYNEQFF. In DNA form, the CDR3 reads TGTGCCAGCAGGCGGGCGGGCGTTTACAATGAGCAGTTCTTC.

The chain has TRBV7-9 and TRBJ1-5; 8 bases are shared with TRBD1. V lost 7 bases, J lost 5 bases, and 16 bases stayed unmatched. This CDR3 region has 17 residues. The germline V gene has CDR1 SEHNR and CDR2 FQNEAQ (reference sequence). CDR3 bases: TGTGCCAGCACCTCTGCTAAAACAGGGGGTTTCTATCAGCCCCAGCATTTT. Translated: CASTSAKTGGFYQPQHF.

The chain employs TRBV6-5 and TRBJ1-2, with D possibly being TRBD1 (6 bases). The V end was cut by 2 bases, the J end by 6 bases, with 13 bases between. This CDR3 is built from 14 residues. Looked up from germline, CDR1 is MNHEY and CDR2 is SVGAGI. The DNA for the CDR3 is TGTGCCAGCAGTTACCGGCAGGGGAGGGATGGCTACACCTTC. Encoded protein: CASSYRQGRDGYTF.

The chain carries TRBV5-1 and TRBJ2-3; 8 bases line up with TRBD1. The V segment lost 0 bases and the J segment 3 bases; nucleotides outside the gene matches: 3. CDR3 length: 15 amino acids. Per the germline V gene, CDR1 is SGHRS and CDR2 is YFSETQ. CDR3 sequence (DNA): TGCGCCAGCAGCTTGGCAGACAGGGGTACAGATACGCAGTATTTT. It is translated as CASSLADRGTDTQYF. Full variable domain (missing parts from reference TRBV5-1 and TRBJ2-3): KAGVTQTPRYLIKTRGQQVTLSCSPISGHRSVSWYQQTPGQGLQFLFEYFSETQRNKGNFPGRFSGRQFSNSRSEMNVSTLELGDSALYLCASSLADRGTDTQYFGPGTRLTVL.

The gene calls are TRBV20-1 and TRBJ2-7; TRBD1 might be the D (5 bases). Looked up from germline, CDR1 is DFQATT and CDR2 is SNEGSKA (reference sequence). There are 17 residues in the CDR3. The V end was cut by 3 bases, the J end by 0 bases, with 21 bases between. Here the CDR3 reads CSASGRRAGSSSYEQYF. CDR3 nucleotides: TGCAGTGCTAGTGGGCGCAGAGCAGGGTCATCCTCCTACGAGCAGTACTTC.

CDR3 sequence: CASSLAELAGTDTQYF. The CDR3, as DNA: TGTGCCAGCAGCTTAGCAGAGCTAGCCGGCACAGATACGCAGTATTTT. V usage is TRBV11-2 and J usage is TRBJ2-3, with TRBD2 as a possible D gene (5 bases). Germline CDR1 SGHAT, CDR2 FQNNGV. Trimming removed 1 base at V and 1 base at J, with 12 bases between. The CDR3 has 16 residues.

This clone appeared once. The J gene is TRBJ1-5, the V gene TRBV11-1, with TRBD1 matching 9 bases. The CDR3 extends over 13 amino acids. CDR1 is SGHAT, CDR2 FQDESV, per germline (reference sequence). V shed 5 bases, J shed 6 bases, and the junction held 2 bases outside the gene matches. CDR3 sequence reads: CASSRQGGQPQHF. The CDR3 nucleotides read TGTGCCAGCAGCAGACAGGGGGGTCAGCCCCAGCATTTT.

This sequence joins TRBV7-9 and TRBJ2-3; 7 nucleotides line up with TRBD2. The CDR3 contains 16 residues. V lost 1 base, J lost 2 bases, and 6 bases stayed unmatched. From germline, CDR1 is SEHNR and CDR2 FQNEAQ (reference sequence). CDR3 amino acids: CASSLGRDYYTDTQYF. Written as DNA, the CDR3 is TGTGCCAGCAGCTTAGGGCGGGACTACTACACAGATACGCAGTATTTT.

The chain is built from TRBV7-2 and TRBJ1-1, with D maybe TRBD1 (5 bases). V lost 5 bases, J lost 7 bases, and 14 bases lay in between. CDR3 length: 13 residues. Germline values: CDR1 SGHTA, CDR2 FQGNSA. The CDR3 DNA follows: TGTGCCAGCAGCCCTCAGGGTGTCGGTGAAGCTTTCTTT. Protein sequence: CASSPQGVGEAFF.

The chain uses TRBV28 and TRBJ1-1; D gene uncertain. This CDR3 has 14 residues. V lost 3 bases and J 4 bases, leaving 12 bases between the germline ends. CDR1 is MDHEN, CDR2 SYDVKM, per germline. CDR3 DNA sequence: TGTGCCAGCAGTTTCCCCCCTGGCAGCACTGAAGCTTTCTTT. Translating it yields CASSFPPGSTEAFF.

This rearrangement joins TRBV18 to TRBJ1-5; D is unresolved. V was pared by 5 bases and J by 8 bases, with 19 bases between. The germline gives CDR1 KGHSH, CDR2 LQKENI. This CDR3 is built from 15 residues. The CDR3 region is CASSLTPLTGEPQHF. The CDR3 DNA sequence: TGTGCCAGCTCATTAACACCGCTCACGGGAGAGCCCCAGCATTTT.

This clone has only one observation. The chain joins TRBV15 to TRBJ2-1; 10 bases are a match to TRBD2. Per the germline V gene, CDR1 is LNHNV and CDR2 is YYDKDF (reference sequence). The junction had 10 bases not matched to a gene; V was cut back by 4 bases and J by 7 bases. The CDR3 totals 16 residues. CDR3 sequence (DNA): TGTGCCACCAGCACCTGGGGTCTAGCGGGAGTGAATGAGCAGTTCTTC. Residues: CATSTWGLAGVNEQFF.

J is TRBJ1-5 and V is TRBV2; D call uncertain. With 4 bases removed from V and 3 bases from J, the gap between germline ends came to 10 bases. Germline lookup yields CDR1 SNHLY and CDR2 FYNNEI. The CDR3 consists of 14 residues. The CDR3 coding sequence is TGTGCCAGCAGTGTGGGCAGAACCAATCAGCCCCAGCATTTT. It translates to CASSVGRTNQPQHF.

V gene TRBV7-8 combines with J gene TRBJ1-1, with D hard to call. Per germline, CDR1 SGHVS and CDR2 FQNEAQ. Trimming shortened V by 2 bases and J by 3 bases, and 7 bases separated the two germline ends. There are 13 residues in the CDR3. The CDR3 here is CASSLSLYTEAFF. CDR3 sequence (DNA): TGTGCCAGCAGCTTAAGCCTCTACACTGAAGCTTTCTTT.

V is TRBV18 and J is TRBJ2-7, with 11 positions matching TRBD1. V lost 4 bases, J lost 4 bases, and 9 bases stayed unmatched. CDR1 is KGHSH, CDR2 LQKENI, per germline. There are 16 residues in the CDR3. The CDR3 region is CASSHPGQGDRYEQYF. In DNA, the CDR3 is TGTGCCAGCTCACACCCGGGACAGGGGGATAGGTACGAGCAGTACTTC.